These 25 T cell receptor beta chains came from one sample sequenced in a study of technical replicates of blood from a few donors. Sequencing used immunoSEQ multiplex PCR; TCRdb keeps in-frame clones, though not all of them. The sample shows roughly 15,000 clones, roughly 83% of them seen only once. Sequencing was done on a sample of PBMCs. The source is a human donor in good health.

The V call is TRBV19, the J call TRBJ2-7; 9 nucleotides match TRBD1. This CDR3 spans 16 amino acids. Trimming removed 5 bases from V and 0 bases from J; junction bases left unmatched: 8. CDR1 and CDR2 (germline): LNHDA, SQIVND (reference sequence). The CDR3 nucleotides read TGTGCCAGTAGTCTGGGACAGGGATTGAACTCCTACGAGCAGTACTTC. It specifies CASSLGQGLNSYEQYF.

This clone has just a few counts. The chain carries TRBV7-9 and TRBJ1-5; D remains unclear. V was trimmed by 0 bases and J by 3 bases, leaving 3 bases between them. Per germline, CDR1 SEHNR and CDR2 FQNEAQ (reference sequence). The CDR3 has 13 residues. In DNA form, the CDR3 reads TGTGCCAGCAGCTTAGCCCTCAATCAGCCCCAGCATTTT. This codes for CASSLALNQPQHF.

The gene calls are TRBV6-5 and TRBJ2-1; 12 bases fit TRBD2. V gave up 4 bases and J gave up 7 bases; unmatched junction bases: 5. In germline, CDR1 is MNHEY, CDR2 SVGAGI. The CDR3 is made up of 15 amino acids. The DNA for the CDR3 is TGTGCCAGCAGTTTGACTAGCGGGAGTATAAATGAGCAGTTCTTC. This sequence encodes CASSLTSGSINEQFF.

The gene calls are TRBV19 and TRBJ2-2, with no clear D. CDR1 and CDR2 from the germline V gene are LNHDA and SQIVND (reference sequence). V was clipped by 8 bases and J by 1 base, with 14 bases between them. The CDR3 covers 15 residues. Written as DNA, the CDR3 is TGTGCCAGTCAACCTGGAGTGGGGAACACCGGGGAGCTGTTTTTT. Amino acids: CASQPGVGNTGELFF.

The CDR3 nucleotides read TGTGCCAGCTCACCACGCGGCGGGACAACTAATGAAAAACTGTTTTTT. Protein sequence: CASSPRGGTTNEKLFF. V gene TRBV18 combines with J gene TRBJ1-4; D not certain. Looked up from germline, CDR1 is KGHSH and CDR2 is LQKENI. The CDR3 loop spans 16 amino acids. Trimming removed 1 base from V and 0 bases from J, with 9 bases in between.

This clone appeared a few times. The rearrangement joins TRBV5-4 to TRBJ2-3; TRBD2 might be the D (5 bases). CDR3 length: 14 residues. Trimming stripped 5 bases from V and 1 base from J, with 11 bases between. CDR1 and CDR2 from the germline V gene are SGHNT and YYREEE (reference sequence). Here the CDR3 DNA reads TGTGCCAGCAGTGCTTGGGAGCGCACAGATACGCAGTATTTT. Protein: CASSAWERTDTQYF.

The V gene is TRBV6-5, the J gene TRBJ2-7; the D gene is possibly TRBD2 (5 bases). From germline, CDR1 is MNHEY and CDR2 SVGAGI. This CDR3 has 12 residues. V was pared by 6 bases and J by 4 bases, with 10 bases between. The CDR3 here is CASSLPGYEQYF. The CDR3 bases are TGTGCCAGCAGCTTGCCGGGGTACGAGCAGTACTTC.

The chain uses TRBV28 and TRBJ1-4; D remains unclear. V was shortened by 6 bases and J by 6 bases, with 5 bases between the two germline ends. Per germline, CDR1 MDHEN and CDR2 SYDVKM. The CDR3 totals 11 residues. CDR3 region: CASSLYEKLFF. The DNA for the CDR3 is TGTGCCAGCAGCTTGTATGAAAAACTGTTTTTT.

This chain uses TRBV9 with TRBJ2-1, with D tentatively TRBD1 (6 bases). The V gene's germline CDR1 is SGDLS and CDR2 YYNGEE. CDR3 length equals 17 residues. V lost 0 bases and J 1 base, leaving 14 bases between the germline ends. CDR3 protein: CASSVEGAGESYNEQFF. The DNA of the CDR3 is TGTGCCAGCAGCGTAGAAGGGGCAGGGGAATCCTACAATGAGCAGTTCTTC.

The V gene is TRBV7-8, the J gene TRBJ2-7; 8 nucleotides align to TRBD2. Per germline, CDR1 SGHVS and CDR2 FQNEAQ. The CDR3 is 17 residues long. J gave up 2 bases and V 5 bases, and 14 bases lay outside the gene matches. In DNA, the CDR3 is TGTGCCAGCAGCCACGCTATTGGGAGCGGGGGAACCTACGAGCAGTACTTC. Protein sequence: CASSHAIGSGGTYEQYF.

This chain uses TRBV11-2 with TRBJ2-1; TRBD1 agrees at 7 bases. After removal of 5 bases from V and 4 bases from J, the junction contained 11 bases not matched to a gene. The germline V gene encodes CDR1 SGHAT and CDR2 FQNNGV. CDR3 length equals 16 residues. This CDR3 is CASSEGAASMYNEQFF. DNA for the CDR3: TGTGCCAGCAGCGAGGGGGCGGCCAGTATGTACAATGAGCAGTTCTTC. The whole variable domain, filled in from reference TRBV11-2 and TRBJ2-1, reads EAGVAQSPRYKIIEKRQSVAFWCNPISGHATLYWYQQILGQGPKLLIQFQNNGVVDDSQLPKDRFSAERLKGVDSTLKIQPAKLEDSAVYLCASSEGAASMYNEQFFGPGTRLTVL.

The chain has TRBV27 and TRBJ2-7, with 8 bases lining up with TRBD1. The CDR3 runs 16 residues. Germline V gene data show CDR1 as MNHEY and CDR2 as SMNVEV (reference sequence). After removal of 5 bases from V and 5 bases from J, the junction contained 14 bases not matched to a gene. The CDR3 bases are TGTGCCAGCAGTGTTTGGGCGAGCAGGGGGCTCCACGAGCAGTACTTC. Its protein is CASSVWASRGLHEQYF.

V gene TRBV7-6 combines with J gene TRBJ2-2, with TRBD2 matching 7 bases. The CDR3 covers 17 residues. V gave up 1 base and J gave up 2 bases; unmatched junction bases: 7. CDR1 SGHVS and CDR2 FNYEAQ come from the germline V gene. The CDR3 nucleotides are TGTGCCAGCAGCTTAGAGGCTAGCGGAGACAACACCGGGGAGCTGTTTTTT. Translating gives CASSLEASGDNTGELFF.

In DNA form, the CDR3 reads TGCGCCATCTTAAAAGGGACAGGGAACGAGCAGTACTTC. The encoded protein is CAILKGTGNEQYF. This rearrangement joins TRBV10-2 to TRBJ2-7, with 9 bases aligning to TRBD1. V was pared by 10 bases and J by 5 bases, with 9 bases of the junction left unmatched. This CDR3 comprises 13 residues. The germline V gene encodes CDR1 WSHSY and CDR2 SAAADI.

The J gene is TRBJ2-1, the V gene TRBV10-3; 7 bases align to TRBD1. The germline V gene encodes CDR1 ENHRY and CDR2 SYGVKD. V was clipped by 11 bases and J by 5 bases; unmatched bases: 15. There are 15 residues in the CDR3. CDR3 protein: CAVDTGDGVNNEQFF. The CDR3 nucleotides are TGTGCCGTCGACACAGGGGACGGGGTAAACAATGAGCAGTTCTTC.

Only one count was recorded for this clone. The chain combines TRBV18 with TRBJ2-1; D perhaps matches TRBD2 (5 bases). Germline V gene data show CDR1 as KGHSH and CDR2 as LQKENI. Trimming removed 3 bases from V and 15 bases from J, with 12 bases in between. This CDR3 is 11 amino acids long. The DNA for the CDR3 is TGTGCCAGCTCACCCCGGGATGCGCGGTTCTTC. Protein: CASSPRDARFF. The whole variable domain, filled in from reference TRBV18 and TRBJ2-1, reads NAGVMQNPRHLVRRRGQEARLRCSPMKGHSHVYWYRQLPEEGLKFMVYLQKENIIDESGMPKERFSAEFPKEGPSILRIQQVVRGDSAAYFCASSPRDARFFGPGTRLTVL.

This sequence joins TRBV11-3 and TRBJ2-2; maybe TRBD1 (6 bases). This CDR3 is built from 17 residues. Germline lookup yields CDR1 SGHNT and CDR2 YENEEA. The V and J ends lost 1 base and 0 bases respectively, with 12 bases between them. CDR3 bases: TGTGCCAGCAGCTTAGCCGCAACAGGGACGAACACCGGGGAGCTGTTTTTT. Translating it yields CASSLAATGTNTGELFF.

The V call is TRBV5-4, the J call TRBJ2-7, with 7 bases that match TRBD2. Germline V lookup: CDR1 SGHNT, CDR2 YYREEE (reference sequence). The ends lost 9 bases at V and 2 bases at J; junction bases unmatched: 14. The CDR3 consists of 15 residues. The CDR3 is CATWKAGSMAYEQYF. CDR3 DNA: TGTGCCACCTGGAAAGCGGGAAGCATGGCCTACGAGCAGTACTTC.

This rearrangement joins TRBV7-9 to TRBJ2-2; TRBD1 matches at 10 bases. CDR1 and CDR2 (germline): SEHNR, FQNEAQ (reference sequence). The J segment lost 2 bases and the V segment lost 4 bases, leaving 4 bases of the junction unmatched. This CDR3 has 16 residues. CDR3 sequence reads: CASSSRDRGNTGELFF. CDR3 nucleotide sequence: TGTGCCAGCAGCTCCCGGGACAGGGGTAACACCGGGGAGCTGTTTTTT.

The V gene is TRBV11-3, the J gene TRBJ2-7; tentative D call: TRBD1 (6 bases). This CDR3 spans 15 amino acids. The V and J ends lost 5 bases and 1 base respectively, with 15 bases between them. The germline CDR1 and CDR2 sequences are SGHNT and YENEEA. The DNA for the CDR3 is TGTGCCAGCAGCCCCGGACAGCAAACATCCTACGAGCAGTACTTC. Translated, it gives CASSPGQQTSYEQYF. The complete variable domain, with remaining parts taken from reference TRBV11-3 and TRBJ2-7, reads EAGVVQSPRYKIIEKKQPVAFWCNPISGHNTLYWYLQNLGQGPELLIRYENEEAVDDSQLPKDRFSAERLKGVDSTLKIQPAELGDSAVYLCASSPGQQTSYEQYFGPGTRLTVT.

J is TRBJ1-4 and V is TRBV10-2; possibly TRBD1 for D (5 bases). Trimming left V 4 bases short and J 8 bases short, with 11 bases between. Germline V lookup: CDR1 WSHSY, CDR2 SAAADI. The CDR3 consists of 13 residues. The CDR3 coding sequence is TGCGCCAGCAGTGGACGGGGGAGGGAAAAACTGTTTTTT. This encodes CASSGRGREKLFF.

This clone was seen a single time. The chain couples TRBV5-6 to TRBJ2-3; 8 bases agree with TRBD1. The junction had 1 base not matched to a gene; V was cut back by 3 bases and J by 1 base. This CDR3 spans 14 amino acids. Germline CDR1 reads SGHDT; CDR2 reads YYEEEE. The DNA for the CDR3 is TGTGCCAGCAGCTCGGGACAGGGCACAGATACGCAGTATTTT. Translated, it gives CASSSGQGTDTQYF. The variable domain in full, with the rest retrieved from reference TRBV5-6 and TRBJ2-3, is DAGVTQSPTHLIKTRGQQVTLRCSPKSGHDTVSWYQQALGQGPQFIFQYYEEEERQRGNFPDRFSGHQFPNYSSELNVNALLLGDSALYLCASSSGQGTDTQYFGPGTRLTVL.

V is TRBV6-5 and J is TRBJ2-7; tentative D call: TRBD1 (5 bases). V was pared by 4 bases and J by 2 bases, with 15 bases between. The CDR3 runs to 15 residues. Germline lookup yields CDR1 MNHEY and CDR2 SVGAGI. CDR3 sequence reads: CASSLGAWGPYEQYF. CDR3 coding DNA: TGTGCCAGCAGTTTAGGGGCGTGGGGCCCCTACGAGCAGTACTTC.

The chain links TRBV29-1 to TRBJ2-7, with D perhaps TRBD2 (5 bases). This CDR3 comprises 11 residues. Germline CDR1 is SQVTM and CDR2 is ANQGSEA. The V gene lost 7 bases and the J gene lost 4 bases, with 11 bases spanning the gap. CDR3 in amino acids: CSASRAYEQYF. In nucleotides, the CDR3 is TGCAGCGCCTCGAGGGCGTACGAGCAGTACTTC.

The chain has TRBV7-8 and TRBJ2-5; tentative D call: TRBD2 (5 bases). V lost 5 bases, J lost 4 bases, and 8 bases lay in between. The germline V gene encodes CDR1 SGHVS and CDR2 FQNEAQ. The CDR3 is 12 residues long. Here the CDR3 reads CASSPGRETQYF. The CDR3 DNA reads as TGTGCCAGCAGCCCTGGGAGAGAGACCCAGTACTTC. The full variable domain, rest sourced from reference TRBV7-8 and TRBJ2-5, is GAGVSQSPRYKVAKRGQDVALRCDPISGHVSLFWYQQALGQGPEFLTYFQNEAQLDKSGLPSDRFFAERPEGSVSTLKIQRTQQEDSAVYLCASSPGRETQYFGPGTRLLVL.